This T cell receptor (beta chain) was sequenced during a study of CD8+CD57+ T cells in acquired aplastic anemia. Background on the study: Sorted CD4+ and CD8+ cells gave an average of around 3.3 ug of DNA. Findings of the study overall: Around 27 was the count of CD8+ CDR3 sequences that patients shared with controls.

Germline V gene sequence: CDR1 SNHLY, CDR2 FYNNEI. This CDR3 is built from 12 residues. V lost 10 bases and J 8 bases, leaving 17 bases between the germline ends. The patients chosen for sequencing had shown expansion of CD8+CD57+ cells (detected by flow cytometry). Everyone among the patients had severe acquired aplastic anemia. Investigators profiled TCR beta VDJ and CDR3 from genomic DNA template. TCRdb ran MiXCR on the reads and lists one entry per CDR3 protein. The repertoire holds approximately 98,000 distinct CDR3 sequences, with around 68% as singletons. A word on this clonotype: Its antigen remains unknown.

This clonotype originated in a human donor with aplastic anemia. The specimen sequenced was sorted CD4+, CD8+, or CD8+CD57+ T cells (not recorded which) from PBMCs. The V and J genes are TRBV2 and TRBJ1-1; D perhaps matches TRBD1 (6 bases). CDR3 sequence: CATKGEGREAFF. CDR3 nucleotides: TGTGCCACCAAGGGGGAGGGCAGAGAAGCTTTCTTT. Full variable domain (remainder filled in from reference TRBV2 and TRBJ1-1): EPEVTQTPSHQVTQMGQEVILRCVPISNHLYFYWYRQILGQKVEFLVSFYNNEISEKSEIFDDQFSVERPDGSNFTLKIRSTKLEDSAMYFCATKGEGREAFFGQGTRLTVV.